Sequencing of this T cell receptor (beta chain) was carried out in a study of T-cell memory formation after mild COVID-19. The CDR3 loop spans 16 amino acids. The germline gives CDR1 LNHNV, CDR2 YYDKDF (reference sequence). The trim removed 3 bases at V and 0 bases at J, leaving 7 bases unmatched. TCRdb re-derived calls from the 5' RACE reads in MiXCR, one entry per CDR3 protein. The sample contains 530,000 or so distinct CDR3 sequences, 15% to 20% of which appear only once. This clonotype was obtained from an adult woman who had mild COVID-19 (a few samples of this study predate the infection). Cell type and time point are not known. The chain is built from TRBV15 and TRBJ1-1; 7 bases line up with TRBD1. Sequenced: PBMCs or a T cell subset sorted from them (not recorded which). DNA for the CDR3: TGTGCCACCAGCAGGGGCCTGACAGGGATGAACACTGAAGCTTTCTTT. Its protein is CATSRGLTGMNTEAFF.